The sequence of this T cell receptor (beta chain) was determined in a study of shared clonotypes between healthy human individuals. The table lists this clone with a count of one. Its antigen is still unknown. At the deep level, the assay was run. Using immunoSEQ multiplex PCR, the repertoire was profiled, and TCRdb retains in-frame clones only, with some absent. The table includes 640,000 or so clones, roughly 78% detected once. V shed 8 bases and J shed 7 bases, with 23 bases lying between them. Germline V gene data show CDR1 as MNHNS and CDR2 as SASEGT. The CDR3 runs to 15 residues. General study points: Sharing across a handful of donors was seen in 4% to 5% of naive CD4 clonotypes. Genetic and exposure-history diversity was limited by the few donors.

The material sequenced was memory CD4+ T cells sorted from blood. Subset here: CD45RA-negative fraction. V gene TRBV6-1 combines with J gene TRBJ2-5, with D perhaps matching TRBD2 (5 bases). The clonotype comes from a woman younger than 45 in good health. Here the CDR3 DNA reads TGTGCCAGCGGTGGTTCGAGCGGCCTGTCCGGGACCCAGTACTTC. Amino acid sequence: CASGGSSGLSGTQYF.